The T cell receptor beta chain under discussion was sequenced for a study of glioma-infiltrating T cells after dendritic cell vaccination. At the level of the study: Treatment, given 2003 to 2012, was autologous tumor lysate-pulsed dendritic cell vaccination. At biweekly intervals, patients got three intradermal dendritic cell vaccine injections. Findings and caveats of the study: Longer survival after dendritic cell vaccination followed higher pretreatment TIL content.

Only in-frame clones appear in the TCRdb table, and some are missing; sequencing was by immunoSEQ multiplex PCR. The data contain around 78,000 clones, over 75% of them seen just once; the ten biggest clones take up approximately 2.1%. V lost 6 bases, J lost 4 bases, and 13 bases stayed unmatched. Germline V gene lookup returns CDR1 MRHNA and CDR2 SNTAGT. CDR3 length: 16 amino acids. Time point meaning: after dendritic cell vaccination, including at tumor progression/relapse. Comment on this clone: Its specificity is unknown.

This sequence joins TRBV6-4 and TRBJ2-7; 9 bases are a match to TRBD2. This receptor was identified in a human donor with glioblastoma. This specimen was blood, taken after dendritic cell vaccination. The DNA of the CDR3 is TGTGCCAGCAGGAATACAGGACTAGCGATTATGTACGAGCAGTACTTC. As protein: CASRNTGLAIMYEQYF.